The source of this T cell receptor beta chain is a study of cytomegalovirus exposure and HLA in healthy donors. PCR amplification relied on 60 Vbeta primers (plus 13 Jbeta primers). Here immunoSEQ multiplex PCR was the method, and the copy in TCRdb shows in-frame clones only, minus some. The sample includes more than 150,000 clones, approximately 78% of them seen just once. For this clone: The antigen is unknown.

This CDR3 has 14 residues. V lost 4 bases, J lost 7 bases, and 14 bases lay in between. In germline, CDR1 is MGHDK, CDR2 SYGVNS. General study results and limits: A list of approximately 160 TCR beta chains associated with cytomegalovirus was given.

The study sampled nominally healthy donors, though unrecorded immune exposures were likely. The TCR was taken from a woman aged 18-35 years in good health and CMV-seronegative. This rearrangement joins TRBV25-1 to TRBJ1-5, with D maybe TRBD1 (6 bases). Sequencing input: PBMCs. The chain's CDR3 is CASSATGNGQPQHF. DNA for the CDR3: TGTGCCAGCAGTGCCACAGGGAATGGGCAGCCCCAGCATTTT.